Below are 18 T cell receptor beta chains sequenced from a single sample in a study of T cell clonality in common variable immunodeficiency. TCRdb's table, derived via immunoSEQ multiplex PCR, lists solely in-frame clones and lacks some. This repertoire lists about 35,000 clones without singletons; 0.95% sits in the top ten. Material: peripheral blood mononuclear cells. These receptors all come from a person aged 18 to 70 in good health.

This clone was found many times. The read stops 3 residues short of the end of the CDR3; the missing end is completed from the germline J gene. The gene calls are TRBV18 and TRBJ2-6; 7 positions agree with TRBD1. The V gene's germline CDR1 is KGHSH and CDR2 LQKENI. This CDR3 is built from 17 residues. Trimming at V came to 1 base and at J to 4 bases, leaving 7 bases not matched to a gene. The sequenced CDR3 bases are TGTGCCAGCTCACCACAAACGACAGGGTACGGGGCCAACGTC. Translation gives CASSPQTTGYGANV. The CDR3 in its entirety is CASSPQTTGYGANVLTF.

This clone was picked up many times. The read finishes 3 residues shy of the CDR3 end, and the germline J gene is used to complete it. The chain has TRBV7-9 and TRBJ1-1, with D maybe TRBD1 (5 bases). V was shortened by 7 bases and J by 0 bases, with 15 bases between the two germline ends. The CDR3 consists of 15 residues. Germline V gene sequence: CDR1 SEHNR, CDR2 FQNEAQ (reference sequence). The CDR3 region is CASKLQAGLNTEAFF. The CDR3 bases that were read are TGTGCCAGCAAATTACAGGCCGGGTTGAACACTGAA.

This clone was seen repeatedly, ten times or more. The DNA ends 3 residues before the CDR3 does, and the rest of the CDR3 is filled in from the germline J gene. The V and J genes are TRBV7-8 and TRBJ2-5, with 8 bases matching TRBD2. CDR3 length: 15 amino acids. J was trimmed by 3 bases and V by 5 bases; bases with no gene match: 8. Germline V gene sequence: CDR1 SGHVS, CDR2 FQNEAQ. CDR3 DNA, as far as it was read: TGTGCCAGCAGCATCCGCGGGGGGACGAAAGAGACC. Protein product: CASSIRGGTKET. The entire CDR3 protein is CASSIRGGTKETQYF.

This clone was seen at least ten times. The sequenced fragment ends 3 residues before the CDR3 boundary, so the rest is inferred from the germline J gene. The chain combines TRBV29-1 with TRBJ1-1; TRBD1 matches at 7 bases. The length of the CDR3 is 15 residues. Germline V gene sequence: CDR1 SQVTM, CDR2 ANQGSEA. V gave up 4 bases and J gave up 0 bases; unmatched junction bases: 8. CDR3 amino acids: CSVAGGWGMNTEAFF. CDR3 DNA, as far as it was read: TGCAGCGTTGCAGGGGGATGGGGGATGAACACTGAA. Full variable domain (remainder filled in from reference TRBV29-1 and TRBJ1-1): SAVISQKPSRDICQRGTSLTIQCQVDSQVTMMFWYRQQPGQSLTLIATANQGSEATYESGFVIDKFPISRPNLTFSTLTVSNMSPEDSSIYLCSVAGGWGMNTEAFFGQGTRLTVV.

This clone was picked up a small number of times. The observed sequence ends 3 residues before the CDR3 terminus, with the missing tail filled in from the germline J gene. The chain couples TRBV11-1 to TRBJ2-1; 8 bases align to TRBD2. The CDR3 consists of 15 residues. V was clipped by 5 bases and J by 1 base; unmatched bases: 4. Germline CDR1 SGHAT, CDR2 FQDESV (reference sequence). The sequenced part of the CDR3 DNA is TGTGCCAGCAGCCTAAGCGGGAGTTCCTACAATGAG. Amino acid sequence: CASSLSGSSYNE. The full CDR3 sequence reads CASSLSGSSYNEQFF.

This clone was seen repeatedly, ten times or more. From the germline J gene comes the end of the CDR3, since the read stops 3 residues before it. Different DNA sequences within this sample yield the same CDR3. The chain couples TRBV6-4 to TRBJ1-6, with 11 bases fitting TRBD1. There are 14 residues in the CDR3. V lost 2 bases to trimming and J lost 9 bases; unmatched junction nucleotides: 0. The germline gives CDR1 MRHNA, CDR2 SNTAGT. The chain's CDR3 is CASSDGTGGSPLHF. CDR3 DNA (partial): TGTGCCAGCAGTGACGGGACAGGGGGTTCACCC.

This clone was seen at least ten times. The CDR3 extends 3 residues past the end of the read, so its final part is completed from the germline J gene. The J gene is TRBJ2-6, the V gene TRBV5-1; D possibly corresponds to TRBD2 (5 bases). Trimming pared 0 bases from V and 0 bases from J, leaving 13 bases between. The CDR3 has 18 amino acids. The V gene's germline CDR1 is SGHRS and CDR2 YFSETQ. The sequenced part of the CDR3 DNA is TGCGCCAGCAGCTTGGTGGGCTGGAGCGGCTCTGGGGCCAACGTC. This encodes CASSLVGWSGSGANV. The full CDR3 sequence reads CASSLVGWSGSGANVLTF.

This clone was counted a few times. Partial CDR3 DNA: TGTGCCAGCAGCTTAGGGGCGGGAACTGGAAACACC. Translating gives CASSLGAGTGNT. The complete CDR3 reads CASSLGAGTGNTIYF. The chain uses TRBV7-8 and TRBJ1-3; D ambiguous. The read terminates 3 residues before the CDR3 end, so the remaining end is supplied by the germline J gene. Germline assignment: CDR1 SGHVS and CDR2 FQNEAQ. CDR3 length: 15 amino acids. The V gene lost 1 base and the J gene lost 2 bases, with 9 bases spanning the gap.

This clone was detected many times. The read terminates 3 residues before the CDR3 end, so the remaining end is supplied by the germline J gene. This chain joins TRBV10-3 and TRBJ2-5; 7 bases line up with TRBD1. CDR3 length: 14 amino acids. After removal of 3 bases from V and 2 bases from J, the junction contained 3 bases not matched to a gene. From germline, CDR1 is ENHRY and CDR2 SYGVKD. The CDR3 is CAISDRRGQETQYF. The sequenced part of the CDR3 DNA is TGTGCCATCAGTGATCGCAGGGGGCAAGAGACC.

This clone has a count of ten or more. The observed sequence ends 3 residues before the CDR3 terminus, with the missing tail filled in from the germline J gene. The V gene is TRBV15, the J gene TRBJ2-7; 10 bases match TRBD1. V gave up 2 bases and J gave up 3 bases; unmatched junction bases: 10. The CDR3 has 17 amino acids. The V gene's germline CDR1 is LNHNV and CDR2 YYDKDF (reference sequence). Partial CDR3 DNA: TGTGCCACCAGCAGAAAGAGGGGACAGGGGCTCTACTACGAG. This encodes CATSRKRGQGLYYE. The whole CDR3 region reads CATSRKRGQGLYYEQYF.

This clone occurred many times. The DNA ends 3 residues before the CDR3 does, and the rest of the CDR3 is filled in from the germline J gene. The J gene is TRBJ1-5, the V gene TRBV6-2 or TRBV6-3; no definite D call. V lost 6 bases to trimming and J lost 0 bases, with 9 bases between them. The CDR3 extends over 14 amino acids. Germline loops: CDR1 MNHEY, CDR2 SVGEGT. Incomplete CDR3 DNA: TGTGCCAGCAGGCGAAGCTCTAGCAATCAGCCC. Translated, it gives CASRRSSSNQP. The CDR3 in its entirety is CASRRSSSNQPQHF.

This clone was seen repeatedly, ten times or more. The sequence runs out 3 residues before the end of the CDR3; the remainder is reconstructed from the germline J gene. The chain is built from TRBV6-1 and TRBJ2-7; D might be TRBD1 (5 bases). Per the germline V gene, CDR1 is MNHNS and CDR2 is SASEGT. V lost 4 bases and J lost 5, with 15 bases in between. The CDR3 is made up of 14 amino acids. The CDR3 spells CASSVVWGPHEQYF. The CDR3 DNA, read in part, is TGTGCCAGCAGTGTCGTCTGGGGCCCCCACGAG.

Only a few counts were recorded for this clone. The read ends 3 residues shy of where the CDR3 ends; the end is completed using the germline J gene. The chain uses TRBV2 and TRBJ2-2; 14 positions agree with TRBD2. CDR1 is SNHLY and CDR2 is FYNNEI in the germline V gene. The CDR3 runs to 17 residues. The trim removed 7 bases at V and 6 bases at J, leaving 10 bases unmatched. CDR3 in amino acids: CASNRGLAGGSPGELFF. CDR3 DNA, as far as it was read: TGTGCCAGCAACCGAGGACTAGCGGGGGGTTCACCCGGGGAG.

This clone was counted ten times or more. The read ends 3 residues before the CDR3 terminus; that terminus is restored from the germline J gene. The chain joins TRBV7-2 to TRBJ1-1; TRBD1 is a possible D gene (5 bases). The CDR3 sequence is 14 residues long. The germline CDR1 and CDR2 sequences are SGHTA and FQGNSA. V was trimmed by 1 base and J by 1 base, leaving 7 bases between them. CDR3: CASSLGGGNTEAFF. The DNA read from the CDR3 is TGTGCCAGCAGCTTAGGGGGGGGGAACACTGAA.

This clone was picked up many times. Sequencing ends 3 residues short of the CDR3 end; the germline J gene provides the rest. The chain links TRBV2 to TRBJ2-7; 10 nucleotides line up with TRBD2. V lost 1 base to trimming and J lost 3 bases; unmatched junction nucleotides: 9. Germline V gene data show CDR1 as SNHLY and CDR2 as FYNNEI. This CDR3 region has 17 residues. The CDR3 loop is CASSEGLAGVQVYEQYF. The CDR3 DNA, read in part, is TGTGCCAGCAGTGAAGGCCTAGCGGGAGTGCAGGTCTACGAG.

This clone occurred many times. Incomplete CDR3 DNA: TGCGCCAGCCACTTCGGAGCTAGTAAAGAAGAAAAA. The encoded protein is CASHFGASKEEK. The complete CDR3 reads CASHFGASKEEKLFF. The V gene is TRBV4-1, the J gene TRBJ1-4; no reliable D call. The sequence runs out 3 residues before the end of the CDR3; the remainder is reconstructed from the germline J gene. Between the trimmed V and J ends, which lost 8 bases and 8 bases, there was a span of 21 bases. Germline CDR1 is MGHRA and CDR2 is YSYEKL. The CDR3 extends over 15 amino acids.

This clone showed up many times. The read ends 3 residues before the CDR3 terminus; that terminus is restored from the germline J gene. The V call is TRBV19, the J call TRBJ2-5; TRBD1 matches 9 bases. Germline trimming cut 5 bases from V and 2 bases from J; bases unmatched to any gene: 6. CDR1 is LNHDA, CDR2 SQIVND, per germline (reference sequence). The CDR3 totals 15 residues. The CDR3 DNA, read in part, is TGTGCCAGTAGTCTATGGACAGGGGAGCAAGAGACC. Residues: CASSLWTGEQET. The whole CDR3 reads CASSLWTGEQETQYF.

This clone has a count of ten or more. The CDR3 is cut off 3 residues early in the read; its end comes from the germline J gene. V and J are TRBV2 and TRBJ2-1, with a possible D match to TRBD2 (6 bases). V was pared by 3 bases and J by 4 bases, with 10 bases between. The CDR3 runs 14 residues. Germline V lookup: CDR1 SNHLY, CDR2 FYNNEI. CDR3 in amino acids: CASSDAGYYNEQFF. The sequenced CDR3 bases are TGTGCCAGCAGTGATGCGGGATATTACAATGAG.